This T cell receptor (beta chain) is from a study of monozygotic twins with cystic fibrosis. General study results and limits: V usage most resembled the co-twin in 13 of 16 pairs. Monozygotic CF twins shared more identical nucleotide clonotypes than unrelated patients.

Only in-frame clones appear in the TCRdb table, and some are missing; sequencing was by immunoSEQ multiplex PCR. The sample carries about 14,000 clones, 95% to 99% recorded once. V gave up 6 bases and J gave up 2 bases, with 16 bases separating them. Per germline, CDR1 MNHEY and CDR2 SVGAGI. The CDR3 runs 15 residues. A word on this clone: The target antigen is unknown.

The chain combines TRBV6-5 with TRBJ2-5; either TRBD1 or TRBD2 may supply D (5 bases each). The sequenced material came from blood. The sequence was collected from a girl aged 2-15 years with cystic fibrosis. The CDR3 region is CASRMTAVQQETQYF. The CDR3, as DNA: TGTGCCAGCAGAATGACAGCGGTCCAACAAGAGACCCAGTACTTC.